The 17 T cell receptor beta chains below were found in one sample sequenced in a study of T cells in localized non-small cell lung cancer. TCRdb keeps only in-frame clones here, not all; method: immunoSEQ multiplex PCR. The table includes approximately 4,400 clones, about 42% detected once. The sample in question was lung tumor tissue, obtained before any cancer treatment. These receptors came from a woman aged 40 to 75 with stage I lung adenocarcinoma.

This clone was seen a handful of times. The chain couples TRBV19 to TRBJ2-4; 7 bases match TRBD2. Germline V gene sequence: CDR1 LNHDA, CDR2 SQIVND (reference sequence). The J segment lost 0 bases and the V segment lost 4 bases, leaving 3 bases of the junction unmatched. This CDR3 is built from 15 residues. CDR3 loop: CASSTSGLAKNIQYF. CDR3 bases: TGTGCCAGTAGTACTAGCGGACTAGCCAAAAACATTCAGTACTTC.

The V call is TRBV10-2, the J call TRBJ1-2, with D unclear. Germline-derived CDR1 and CDR2 are WSHSY and SAAADI. V lost 7 bases to trimming and J lost 0 bases, with 12 bases between them. This CDR3 spans 14 amino acids. The CDR3 DNA reads TGCGCCAGCATGAGGACGGAGACTAACTATGGCTACACCTTC. Its protein product is CASMRTETNYGYTF.

The genes are TRBV6-8 and TRBJ1-5, with 8 nucleotides matching TRBD1. There are 15 residues in the CDR3. Unmatched junction bases numbered 6, after V lost 5 bases and J lost 3 bases. Germline V gives CDR1 MNHGY, CDR2 SAAAGT. CDR3 sequence (DNA): TGTGCCAGCAGTCCCCGGGACAGGATCAATCAGCCCCAGCATTTT. Its protein product is CASSPRDRINQPQHF.

This clone appeared a single time. The rearrangement uses TRBV30 and TRBJ2-3, with 12 bases matching TRBD1. Germline lookup yields CDR1 GTSNPN and CDR2 SVGIG (reference sequence). The V gene end was trimmed by 5 bases and the J gene end by 7 bases; junction bases not matched to a gene: 7. This CDR3 spans 14 amino acids. The CDR3: CAWAGTGGGNTQYF. CDR3 bases: TGTGCCTGGGCCGGGACAGGGGGCGGGAATACGCAGTATTTT.

Only a few counts were recorded for this clone. CDR3 bases: TGTGCCAGCAGTCACAGCCAGGGGATTTCCACTGAAGCTTTCTTT. Translated: CASSHSQGISTEAFF. This chain links TRBV6-8 with TRBJ1-1; a possible D gene is TRBD1 (6 bases). V lost 5 bases and J lost 4, with 17 bases in between. From germline, CDR1 is MNHGY and CDR2 SAAAGT. The CDR3 spans 15 residues.

V and J are TRBV9 and TRBJ1-3; 7 positions agree with TRBD1. V lost 7 bases to trimming and J lost 0 bases; unmatched junction nucleotides: 4. Germline V gene data show CDR1 as SGDLS and CDR2 as YYNGEE. This CDR3 is 14 amino acids long. In DNA, the CDR3 is TGTGCCAGCGGGGCAGGGGGCTCTGGAAACACCATATATTTT. Its protein is CASGAGGSGNTIYF.

The CDR3 bases are TGTGCCAGCAGTTATTATCAGGCCCTCTCTGGGGCCAACGTCCTGACTTTC. This codes for CASSYYQALSGANVLTF. The chain carries TRBV28 and TRBJ2-6, with no clear D. With 4 bases removed from V and 0 bases from J, the gap between germline ends came to 13 bases. The germline V gene has CDR1 MDHEN and CDR2 SYDVKM. The CDR3 runs to 17 residues.

This chain links TRBV19 with TRBJ2-7, with 12 bases identical to TRBD1. CDR3 length equals 15 residues. V dropped 3 bases and J dropped 6; count of bases not matched to a gene: 6. Germline CDR1 and CDR2: LNHDA and SQIVND (reference sequence). The CDR3, as DNA: TGTGCCAGTAGTATGATGGGGACAGGGGGCGGCGAGCAGTACTTC. Its translation: CASSMMGTGGGEQYF.

The chain links TRBV18 to TRBJ2-7; D not certain. The germline V and J ends were trimmed by 2 bases and 6 bases, with 14 bases remaining between them. Germline V gene lookup returns CDR1 KGHSH and CDR2 LQKENI. CDR3 length equals 14 residues. The CDR3 sequence: CASSPGDPPGEQYF. For the CDR3, the DNA is TGTGCCAGCTCACCAGGTGACCCGCCCGGCGAGCAGTACTTC.

The CDR3: CSVVGIAGVETQYF. CDR3 DNA sequence: TGCAGCGTAGTGGGCATAGCGGGAGTGGAGACCCAGTACTTC. This chain connects TRBV29-1 to TRBJ2-5; 9 bases are a match to TRBD2. Germline V gene lookup returns CDR1 SQVTM and CDR2 ANQGSEA. Trimming took 6 bases from V and 5 from J; bases not matched to a gene: 10. This CDR3 comprises 14 residues.

V and J are TRBV29-1 and TRBJ2-7; TRBD2 agrees at 8 bases. V shed 7 bases, J shed 4 bases, and the junction held 9 bases outside the gene matches. The CDR3 sequence is 13 residues long. Germline CDR1 SQVTM, CDR2 ANQGSEA. The CDR3 DNA is TGCAGCGCCCGAGCGGGAGTCTTGTACGAGCAGTACTTC. This translates into CSARAGVLYEQYF.

The V gene is TRBV15, the J gene TRBJ1-3; D perhaps matches TRBD1 (6 bases). V shed 5 bases and J shed 4 bases, with 12 bases lying between them. The CDR3 sequence is 14 residues long. From germline, CDR1 is LNHNV and CDR2 YYDKDF (reference sequence). CDR3 sequence reads: CATSVKGGGNTIYF. As DNA, the CDR3 is TGTGCCACCAGCGTTAAAGGGGGGGGAAACACCATATATTTT.

Within the sample, this clone is medium-sized. The chain carries TRBV6-8 and TRBJ2-5; 8 positions match TRBD2. The CDR3 contains 14 residues. Germline CDR1 and CDR2: MNHGY and SAAAGT. The junction had 0 bases not matched to a gene; V was cut back by 0 bases and J by 3 bases. CDR3 sequence (DNA): TGTGCCAGCAGTTACTCGGGACTAGAAGAGACCCAGTACTTC. Protein sequence: CASSYSGLEETQYF.

Turning to this clone: The CDR3 end shows no conserved phenylalanine or tryptophan, and so a read error is likely. It is unclear where the CDR3 begins or ends on the DNA, so no DNA is shown, and the CDR3 is as TCRdb lists it. This CDR3 reads CASSPGEGRGHLL. V and J are TRBV18 and TRBJ2-7. Germline CDR1 reads KGHSH; CDR2 reads LQKENI. The CDR3 is 13 amino acids long, termini counted.

This clone has a handful of counts. DNA for the CDR3: TGTGCCAGCAAAAGCGGGAGTGGAGGAGATACGCAGTATTTT. Amino acid sequence: CASKSGSGGDTQYF. The gene calls are TRBV11-3 and TRBJ2-3; TRBD2 matches at 8 bases. The CDR3 extends over 14 amino acids. Germline CDR1 reads SGHNT; CDR2 reads YENEEA. The V and J ends lost 7 bases and 5 bases, in that order; junction bases with no gene match: 8.

The chain recombines TRBV30 with TRBJ2-1; 9 bases are a match to TRBD2. With V trimmed by 5 bases and J by 4 bases, 12 bases remained unmatched. Germline-derived CDR1 and CDR2 are GTSNPN and SVGIG (reference sequence). The CDR3 extends over 16 amino acids. This chain's CDR3 is CAWRGGASGIYNEQFF. The CDR3 DNA is TGTGCCTGGCGGGGCGGGGCTAGCGGGATTTACAATGAGCAGTTCTTC.

DNA of the CDR3: TGTGCCAGCAGTGAGGAGGGGGCAGGTAATGAAAAACTGTTTTTT. Encoded protein: CASSEEGAGNEKLFF. The chain employs TRBV6-8 and TRBJ1-4; 7 bases agree with TRBD1. V shed 5 bases, J shed 4 bases, and the junction held 7 bases outside the gene matches. Germline CDR1 is MNHGY and CDR2 is SAAAGT. The CDR3 totals 15 residues.